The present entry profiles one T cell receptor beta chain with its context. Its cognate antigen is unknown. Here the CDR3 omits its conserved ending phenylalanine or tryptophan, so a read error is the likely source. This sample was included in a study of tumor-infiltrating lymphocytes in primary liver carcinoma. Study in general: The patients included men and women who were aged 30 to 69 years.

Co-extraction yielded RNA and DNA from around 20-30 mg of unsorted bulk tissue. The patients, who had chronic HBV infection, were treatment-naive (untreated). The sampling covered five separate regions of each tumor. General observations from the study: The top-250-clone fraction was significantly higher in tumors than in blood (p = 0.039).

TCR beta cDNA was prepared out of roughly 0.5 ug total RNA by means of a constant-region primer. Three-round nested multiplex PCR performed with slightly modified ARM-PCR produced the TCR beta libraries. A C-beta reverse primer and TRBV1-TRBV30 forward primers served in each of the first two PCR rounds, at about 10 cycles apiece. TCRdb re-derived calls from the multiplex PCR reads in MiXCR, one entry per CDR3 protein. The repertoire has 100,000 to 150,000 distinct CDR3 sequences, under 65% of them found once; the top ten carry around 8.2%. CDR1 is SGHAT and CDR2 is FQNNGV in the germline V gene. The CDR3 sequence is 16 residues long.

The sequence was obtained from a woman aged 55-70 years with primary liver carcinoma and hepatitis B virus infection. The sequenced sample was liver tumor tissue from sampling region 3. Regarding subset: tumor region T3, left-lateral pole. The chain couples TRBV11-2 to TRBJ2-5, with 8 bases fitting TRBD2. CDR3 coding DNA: TGTGGCAGCAGCCCCTATGGCGGGAGGACACAAGAGACCCAGTACTTA. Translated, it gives CGSSPYGGRTQETQYL.